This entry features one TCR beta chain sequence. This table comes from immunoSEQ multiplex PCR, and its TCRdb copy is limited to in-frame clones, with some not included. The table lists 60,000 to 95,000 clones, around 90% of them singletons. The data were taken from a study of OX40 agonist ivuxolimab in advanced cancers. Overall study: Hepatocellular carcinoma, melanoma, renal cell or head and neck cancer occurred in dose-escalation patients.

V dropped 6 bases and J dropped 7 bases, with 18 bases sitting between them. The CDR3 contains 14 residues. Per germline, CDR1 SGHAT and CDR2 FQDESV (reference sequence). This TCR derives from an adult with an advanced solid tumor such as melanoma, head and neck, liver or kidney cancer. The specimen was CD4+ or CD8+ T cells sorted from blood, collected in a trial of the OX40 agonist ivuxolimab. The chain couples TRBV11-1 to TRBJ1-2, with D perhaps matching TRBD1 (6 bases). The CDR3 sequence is CASRYGGYFCGYTF. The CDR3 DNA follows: TGTGCCAGCAGATACGGGGGCTACTTTTGTGGCTACACCTTC.